The clone carrying this TCR beta chain was observed a handful of times. This record comes from a study of blood T cell repertoires in COVID-19. Study background: The origin of the acute and convalescent COVID-19 samples was the United States, Italy and Spain. T cells, B-cell-depleted T cells, or PBMCs supplied cDNA or gDNA.

V lost 5 bases, J lost 6 bases, and 5 bases stayed unmatched. Germline CDR1 and CDR2: LGHDT and YNNKEL (reference sequence). The CDR3 runs 14 residues. In the original analysis: Reference gene primer amplification gave nucleated cell count estimates. Method: immunoSEQ multiplex PCR; TCRdb's copy keeps in-frame clones and lacks some. V and J calls plus clone size are reproduced from that table; the DNA served to infer D and trimming. The table records more than 300,000 clones, around 88% of them present only once. What was sequenced was peripheral blood. The receptor comes from a woman in her forties or fifties with acute or convalescent COVID-19. The chain combines TRBV3-1 (or the pseudogene TRBV3-2) with TRBJ1-2; 11 bases map to TRBD1. The CDR3 nucleotides read TGTGCCAGCAGCTCCGGACAGGGGGCTGATGGCTACACCTTC. Its translation is CASSSGQGADGYTF.